The 10 T cell receptor beta chains below were found in one sample sequenced in a study of somatic mutations in cytotoxic T cells in rheumatoid arthritis. Profiling relied on immunoSEQ multiplex PCR, and the TCRdb table lists in-frame clones only, not all of them. The table records 5,000 to 6,000 clones, 78% of them present only once. Sequenced material: CD8+ T cells sorted from blood. The receptors stem from an adult with rheumatoid arthritis.

The chain employs TRBV5-6 and TRBJ1-1, with D maybe TRBD1 (5 bases). CDR3 length equals 11 residues. V lost 5 bases and J 7 bases, leaving 9 bases between the germline ends. Germline assignment: CDR1 SGHDT and CDR2 YYEEEE. This chain's CDR3 is CASSQGYEAFF. The CDR3 DNA is TGTGCCAGCAGTCAGGGCTATGAAGCTTTCTTT.

The chain is built from TRBV25-1 and TRBJ2-7; 9 bases match TRBD2. Germline V gene data show CDR1 as MGHDK and CDR2 as SYGVNS. Trimming took 6 bases from V and 1 from J; bases not matched to a gene: 1. This CDR3 has 13 residues. CDR3 loop: CASSAGGSYEQYF. CDR3 nucleotide sequence: TGTGCCAGCAGCGCGGGGGGGTCCTACGAGCAGTACTTC.

V and J are TRBV27 and TRBJ2-3, with a tentative D call TRBD2 (6 bases). This CDR3 comprises 15 residues. The V and J ends lost 5 bases and 5 bases respectively, with 17 bases between them. The germline gives CDR1 MNHEY, CDR2 SMNVEV (reference sequence). Here the CDR3 reads CASSDSGSPGDTQYF. CDR3 nucleotides: TGTGCCAGCAGTGATAGCGGTTCCCCAGGAGATACGCAGTATTTT.

This clone came up a few times. The chain uses TRBV4-1 and TRBJ2-1; D possibly corresponds to TRBD2 (6 bases). The germline V and J ends were trimmed by 2 bases and 5 bases, with 10 bases remaining between them. The CDR3 is 14 amino acids. Germline CDR1 MGHRA, CDR2 YSYEKL. The CDR3 DNA is TGCGCCAGCAGCCAACTGCGGGACCACAATGAGCAGTTCTTC. It specifies CASSQLRDHNEQFF.

The chain employs TRBV6-5 and TRBJ2-3; D unresolved. CDR1 and CDR2 from the germline V gene are MNHEY and SVGAGI. The germline V and J ends were trimmed by 0 bases and 8 bases, with 3 bases remaining between them. The CDR3 runs 11 residues. CDR3 in amino acids: CASSYSATQYF. In DNA, the CDR3 is TGTGCCAGCAGTTACTCGGCTACGCAGTATTTT.

The CDR3 sequence is CASSQGWQGAYEQYF. CDR3 nucleotide sequence: TGCGCCAGCAGCCAAGGATGGCAGGGGGCCTACGAGCAGTACTTC. The rearrangement joins TRBV4-3 to TRBJ2-7; 7 bases are shared with TRBD1. CDR3 size: 15 residues. With V trimmed by 1 base and J by 2 bases, 5 bases remained unmatched. Germline CDR1 reads LGHNA; CDR2 reads YSLEER.

The gene calls are TRBV27 and TRBJ1-5; D is uncertain. Germline V lookup: CDR1 MNHEY, CDR2 SMNVEV (reference sequence). This CDR3 region has 13 residues. Trimming removed 5 bases at V and 10 bases at J, with 15 bases between. This chain's CDR3 is CASSPSSVLPQHF. The CDR3 DNA reads as TGTGCCAGCAGTCCCTCATCCGTCTTACCCCAGCATTTT.

In DNA, the CDR3 is TGTGCCAGCAGCTTAATCGGGACACCCAACACTGAAGCTTTCTTT. Its translation: CASSLIGTPNTEAFF. This chain uses TRBV7-9 with TRBJ1-1; TRBD1 is a possible D gene (6 bases). V lost 2 bases and J lost 2, with 12 bases in between. The CDR3 extends over 15 amino acids. Germline V gene data show CDR1 as SEHNR and CDR2 as FQNEAQ (reference sequence).

The chain is built from TRBV28 and TRBJ1-5; 9 bases match TRBD1. Germline V gene data show CDR1 as MDHEN and CDR2 as SYDVKM. This CDR3 spans 15 amino acids. After removal of 4 bases from V and 6 bases from J, the junction contained 7 bases not matched to a gene. The CDR3 sequence is CASSSTGGYGQPQHF. In DNA form, the CDR3 reads TGTGCCAGCAGTTCTACAGGGGGCTATGGTCAGCCCCAGCATTTT.

This chain uses TRBV7-9 with TRBJ2-5; weak D call: TRBD2 (5 bases). The better agreement between TRBJ2-7 and the DNA end casts doubt on the J call. The CDR3 is 14 residues long. In germline, CDR1 is SEHNR, CDR2 FQNEAQ (reference sequence). The CDR3 protein is CASSLGTRPYEQYF. Here the CDR3 DNA reads TGTGCCAGCAGCTTAGGGACTCGTCCCTACGAGCAGTACTTC.